The clone carrying this T cell receptor beta chain was detected a few times. Its matching antigen is unknown. Expressed TCRB transcripts were sequenced because the isolated RNA had all been reverse transcribed beforehand. TCRdb keeps only in-frame clones here, not all; method: immunoSEQ multiplex PCR. Of 400,000 or so clones detected, around 9.6% appear once; the ten largest clones hold 0.55% to 0.75%. The source of the sample is a study of beta chain features in type 1 diabetes. Findings and caveats of the study: Across patients, naive, central memory and Treg TCRB repertoires exhibited apparently greater similarity than was observed across healthy donors. Moderately but significantly shorter TCRB CDR3s were found in Type 1 diabetes patients in all four CD4+ subsets.

Input material: central memory CD4+ T cells from blood. The source is a man between 25 and 39 years old with type 1 diabetes.

This chain's CDR3 is CASSEARREMVYTF. The CDR3 DNA is TGTGCCAGCAGTGAAGCCAGGAGGGAGATGGTCTACACCTTC. V is TRBV6-1 and J is TRBJ1-2; no clear D gene. Germline V CDR1 and CDR2: MNHNS, SASEGT. V lost 0 bases and J 10 bases, leaving 15 bases between the germline ends. This CDR3 spans 14 amino acids.